Listed below are T cell receptor beta chains from one sample, sequenced in a study of T cell clones after liver transplantation. Data came from immunoSEQ multiplex PCR; TCRdb stores just in-frame clones and leaves some out. This sample has about 99,000 clones, with about 86% found just once. The input for sequencing was CD4+ T cells from blood, taken around 44 months after liver transplant. The receptors stem from a human patient who received a liver transplant. Some T cells may originate from the graft donor. Both conserved end residues are part of each CDR3. Fields, in order: J gene, D gene, clone size, V gene, CDR3 protein, CDR3 DNA. D genes are given only for firm matches. Only part of the rows carry a size: once, few, many, or a class if the clone is expanded.

TRBJ2-3	NA	NA	TRBV29-1	CSVATGRTSTDTQYF	TGCAGCGTTGCAACAGGGAGGACTAGCACAGATACGCAGTATTTT
TRBJ2-5	TRBD1	NA	TRBV9	CASSPTGLVTQYF	TGTGCCAGCAGCCCGACAGGGCTAGTGACCCAGTACTTC
TRBJ2-5	TRBD1	NA	TRBV6-6	CASGDRGTQYF	TGTGCCAGCGGGGACAGGGGCACCCAGTACTTC
TRBJ2-3	NA	NA	TRBV7-9	CASSITRGQPSTDTQYF	TGTGCCAGCAGTATCACCCGCGGACAGCCTAGCACAGATACGCAGTATTTT
TRBJ2-7	TRBD2	NA	TRBV7-9	CASRAGGTLPEQYF	TGTGCCAGCAGAGCGGGGGGGACCCTACCCGAGCAGTACTTC
TRBJ1-1	TRBD1	NA	TRBV6-1	CASRKTGANTEAFF	TGTGCCAGCAGAAAAACAGGGGCGAACACTGAAGCTTTCTTT
TRBJ1-3	NA	NA	TRBV5-1	CASSLEGSSGNTIYF	TGCGCCAGCAGCTTGGAAGGGAGCTCTGGAAACACCATATATTTT
TRBJ1-2	NA	NA	TRBV7-2	CASSRGQYGYTF	TGTGCCAGCAGCCGCGGACAGTATGGCTACACCTTC
TRBJ2-4	NA	NA	TRBV5-4	CASSLEGTKNIQYF	TGTGCCAGCAGCTTGGAGGGGACCAAAAACATTCAGTACTTC
TRBJ1-1	TRBD1	few	TRBV27	CASRRDRSNTEAFF	TGTGCCAGCAGACGGGACAGGTCGAACACTGAAGCTTTCTTT
TRBJ1-1	NA	NA	TRBV11-3	CASSRGTGTDEAFF	TGTGCCAGCAGCCGCGGTACCGGGACTGACGAAGCTTTCTTT
TRBJ1-1	NA	NA	TRBV6-1	CASSEILTGLLNTEAFF	TGTGCCAGCAGTGAAATCCTTACGGGACTCTTGAACACTGAAGCTTTCTTT
TRBJ2-2	NA	NA	TRBV27	CASTQGPNTGELFF	TGTGCCAGCACCCAGGGACCGAACACCGGGGAGCTGTTTTTT
TRBJ1-2	TRBD1	NA	TRBV5-4	CASSGMWGTGDGYTF	TGTGCCAGCAGCGGTATGTGGGGGACAGGGGACGGCTACACCTTC
TRBJ2-5	TRBD2	NA	TRBV7-3	CASSSMTSGAETQYF	TGTGCCAGCAGCTCGATGACTAGCGGGGCAGAGACCCAGTACTTC
TRBJ1-1	TRBD1	NA	TRBV7-9	CASSWPGQGVPRAFF	TGTGCCAGCAGCTGGCCGGGACAGGGAGTCCCTAGGGCTTTCTTT
TRBJ2-7	NA	NA	TRBV19	CASSIAGSGTPYYEQYF	TGTGCCAGTAGTATCGCCGGTTCCGGGACACCCTACTACGAGCAGTACTTC
TRBJ2-5	NA	NA	TRBV5-1	CASTLGGRETQYF	TGCGCCAGCACCCTGGGGGGCCGGGAGACCCAGTACTTC
TRBJ1-4	NA	NA	TRBV2	CASSEGWTVLNEKLFF	TGTGCCAGCAGTGAAGGCTGGACAGTTTTGAATGAAAAACTGTTTTTT
TRBJ2-7	NA	NA	TRBV30	CAYSVVEQYF	TGTGCCTATTCCGTGGTGGAGCAGTACTTC
TRBJ1-5	NA	NA	TRBV2	CASSERGSGSPQPQHF	TGTGCCAGCAGTGAAAGGGGGTCAGGGTCCCCGCAGCCCCAGCATTTT
TRBJ2-5	NA	NA	TRBV5-4	CASSPRGRQETQYF	TGTGCCAGCAGCCCGAGGGGTCGCCAAGAGACCCAGTACTTC
TRBJ1-4	NA	NA	TRBV6-5	CASSEVGTNEKLFF	TGTGCCAGCAGTGAGGTTGGAACTAATGAAAAACTGTTTTTT
TRBJ2-6	TRBD2	NA	TRBV7-2	CASSLSSGGRSGANVLTF	TGTGCCAGCAGCTTATCCTCGGGAGGGCGTTCTGGGGCCAACGTCCTGACTTTC
TRBJ2-3	NA	NA	TRBV4-3	CASSLDSTDTQYF	TGCGCCAGCAGCCTAGACAGCACAGATACGCAGTATTTT
TRBJ2-7	NA	once	TRBV30	CAWSNNYEQYF	TGTGCCTGGAGTAATAACTACGAGCAGTACTTC
TRBJ2-6	NA	NA	TRBV7-2	CASSLDTPGANVLTF	TGTGCCAGCAGCTTAGATACCCCTGGGGCCAACGTCCTGACTTTC
TRBJ1-4	TRBD1	NA	TRBV7-2	CASSLRGPNEKLFF	TGTGCCAGCAGCTTGAGGGGGCCGAATGAAAAACTGTTTTTT
TRBJ2-7	NA	few	TRBV18	CASSPGAGGEQYF	TGTGCCAGCTCACCAGGGGCCGGGGGCGAGCAGTACTTC
TRBJ2-5	TRBD2	NA	TRBV2	CASSDREGLRETQYF	TGTGCCAGCAGTGACCGGGAGGGCCTCAGGGAGACCCAGTACTTC
TRBJ1-4	NA	NA	TRBV5-1	CASSGGTTNEKLFF	TGCGCCAGCAGCGGGGGGACCACTAATGAAAAACTGTTTTTT
TRBJ2-7	TRBD1	NA	TRBV6-6	CASSYRDRDSYEQYF	TGTGCCAGCAGTTACAGGGACAGGGATTCCTACGAGCAGTACTTC
TRBJ2-2	NA	NA	TRBV11-3	CASTFMGGPGEGELFF	TGTGCCAGCACCTTTATGGGCGGACCCGGAGAGGGGGAGCTGTTTTTT
TRBJ1-4	TRBD1	NA	TRBV27	CASSVRTGPNKLFF	TGTGCCAGCTCCGTGCGGACAGGACCGAACAAACTGTTTTTT
TRBJ1-5	NA	few	TRBV6-1	CASSGTYSNQPQHF	TGTGCCAGCAGTGGGACTTATAGCAATCAGCCCCAGCATTTT
TRBJ2-2	NA	NA	TRBV29-1	CSAHNTGELFF	TGCAGCGCGCATAACACCGGGGAGCTGTTTTTT
TRBJ2-6	NA	NA	TRBV19	CASSMQPGANVLTF	TGTGCCAGTAGTATGCAGCCTGGGGCCAACGTCCTGACTTTC